The subject of this entry is one T cell receptor beta chain. This sample is part of a study of T cells in tumors after PD-1 blockade. As for the study in general: Patients had no prior checkpoint blockade, systemic immunosuppressants, or anti-cancer therapy within 4 weeks.

Profiled with immunoSEQ multiplex PCR; TCRdb holds only in-frame clones, not every one. The table records about 19,000 clones, over 70% of them present only once. Input was 616 ng to 6,004 ng of genomic DNA from tumor or blood. Trimming shortened V by 5 bases and J by 6 bases, and 13 bases separated the two germline ends. This CDR3 comprises 14 residues. Sample: PBMCs, taken after anti-PD-1 therapy. This chain links TRBV6-7 with TRBJ2-2; a weak D match, TRBD1 (6 bases). TRBV6-7 is treated as an ORF (open reading frame) with a function not yet certain. This TCR derives from a human donor with advanced basal cell or squamous cell carcinoma (not recorded which). The CDR3 protein is CASSTGTMAGELFF. The CDR3 DNA reads TGTGCCAGCAGTACCGGGACAATGGCCGGGGAGCTGTTTTTT.